The rows below give T cell receptor beta chains drawn from one sample of a study of OX40 agonist ivuxolimab in advanced cancers. Clones were read by immunoSEQ multiplex PCR, and TCRdb kept only the in-frame ones, dropping some. The table has around 62,000 clones, around 73% seen once; the top ten hold 1.6%. The specimen was CD4+ or CD8+ T cells sorted from blood, collected in a trial of the OX40 agonist ivuxolimab. The receptors derive from an adult with an advanced solid tumor such as melanoma, head and neck, liver or kidney cancer. CDR3s include the opening cysteine and the closing phenylalanine or tryptophan. A D gene is named only where the DNA matches it firmly. Part of the rows lack a size; the others show once, few, many or a class for expanded clones.

V,size,J,length,D,DNA,CDR3
TRBV14,NA,TRBJ2-3,18,NA,TGTGCCAGCAGCCAAGACAATTACCGGGAATACGGGTCAGATACGCAGTATTTT,CASSQDNYREYGSDTQYF
TRBV6-5,NA,TRBJ1-2,16,NA,TGTGCCAGCAGTTACTCCGAACCTACAGTTCGGGATGGCTACACCTTC,CASSYSEPTVRDGYTF
TRBV19,NA,TRBJ1-5,14,NA,TGTGCCAGTAGTCGGGCAGGGGTGGGTCAGCCCCAGCATTTT,CASSRAGVGQPQHF
TRBV15,few,TRBJ1-2,15,NA,TGTGCCACCAGCAGAGGGGGCGGATCCAACTATGGCTACACCTTC,CATSRGGGSNYGYTF
TRBV21-1,NA,TRBJ2-5,11,NA,TGTGCCAGCAGCACGCGGCTTGCGAAATACTTC,CASSTRLAKYF
TRBV19,NA,TRBJ1-3,14,TRBD1,TGTGCCAGTAGTTCGGGACAGCCTGGAAACACCATATATTTT,CASSSGQPGNTIYF
TRBV19,NA,TRBJ2-7,17,TRBD1,TGTGCCAGTAGTACCCCGCCGGGTCAGGGGGCAAGGTACGAGCAGTACTTC,CASSTPPGQGARYEQYF
TRBV18,NA,TRBJ1-5,15,NA,TGTGCCAGCTCAGTTGGGAACGGACGAAATCAGCCCCAGCATTTT,CASSVGNGRNQPQHF
TRBV29-1,NA,TRBJ2-5,15,TRBD1,TGCAGCGTTGAAGATCTAGCCAGGGGGCTTGGGACCCAGTACTTC,CSVEDLARGLGTQYF
TRBV7-9,few,TRBJ2-2,17,TRBD2,TGTGCCAGCAGCTTAGGCCGACTAGCGGGAGTAACCGGGGAGCTGTTTTTT,CASSLGRLAGVTGELFF
TRBV29-1,once,TRBJ2-3,15,NA,TGCAGCGTTGAGGTCGCAGCGGAACACACAGATACGCAGTATTTT,CSVEVAAEHTDTQYF
TRBV11-2,NA,TRBJ2-7,14,TRBD1,TGTGCCAGCAGCTTAGGGACAGGGGCCTACGGGCAGTACTTC,CASSLGTGAYGQYF
TRBV18,NA,TRBJ2-7,18,NA,TGTGCCAGCTCACCAAACCCGCCCTTTGCGGGGAATTCCTACGAGCAGTACTTC,CASSPNPPFAGNSYEQYF
TRBV6-6,NA,TRBJ2-5,15,TRBD1,TGTGCCACTTGGGGGGGGGACAGGGGACAGGAGACCCAGTACTTC,CATWGGDRGQETQYF
TRBV7-9,few,TRBJ1-4,15,NA,TGTGCCAGCAGCGTAGACCAGGGATCGGATGAAAAACTGTTTTTT,CASSVDQGSDEKLFF
TRBV5-1,NA,TRBJ1-4,16,NA,TGCGCCAGCAGCCCTGGATCGGTAACGGCCTCTGAAAAACTGTTTTTT,CASSPGSVTASEKLFF
TRBV30,NA,TRBJ2-7,14,TRBD2,TGTGCCTGGACGGCGGGGGGCCCTCTTAGCGAGCAGTACTTC,CAWTAGGPLSEQYF
TRBV6-1,NA,TRBJ1-2,17,NA,TGTGCCAGCAGTGATGATCCGGGACCAGGGGCCGACTATGGCTACACCTTC,CASSDDPGPGADYGYTF
TRBV18,NA,TRBJ2-3,15,TRBD1,TGTGCCAGCTCACCGCAGGGGGCTAGCACAGATACGCAGTATTTT,CASSPQGASTDTQYF
TRBV9,NA,TRBJ2-3,13,NA,TGTGCCAGCAGCGTATTAGCGACAGATACGCAGTATTTT,CASSVLATDTQYF
TRBV4-1,NA,TRBJ2-4,15,TRBD1,TGCGCCAGCAGCCAAGATTGGGGACAGGGGGACATTCAGTACTTC,CASSQDWGQGDIQYF
TRBV15,NA,TRBJ2-1,16,NA,TGTGCCACCAGCAGACCGCGCGGGGCCGCTTCGACTGAGCAGTTCTTC,CATSRPRGAASTEQFF
TRBV28,once,TRBJ2-3,14,NA,TGTGCCAGCAGTTTACAGATCTCCCCAGATACGCAGTATTTT,CASSLQISPDTQYF
TRBV11-2,NA,TRBJ2-7,13,NA,TGTGCCAGCAGCCTCCAGTTAAAAACAGAGCAGTACTTC,CASSLQLKTEQYF
TRBV5-4,NA,TRBJ2-5,14,NA,TGTGCCAGCAGCCAAAGTTGGACGCGAGAGACCCAGTACTTC,CASSQSWTRETQYF
TRBV5-4,NA,TRBJ2-2,14,NA,TGTGCCAGCAGCCCACAGGGTATCACCGGGGAGCTGTTTTTT,CASSPQGITGELFF
TRBV4-1,few,TRBJ2-7,15,TRBD1,TGCGCCAGCAGCCGAAACCGGGACAGTACCTACGAGCAGTACTTC,CASSRNRDSTYEQYF
TRBV5-6,NA,TRBJ2-4,17,NA,TGTGCCAGCAGCTTGCCCCTGAGGGGGGATGCCAAAAACATTCAGTACTTC,CASSLPLRGDAKNIQYF